This TCR beta chain was retrieved from a study of long-term antiretroviral therapy in people with HIV. Across the whole study: The oldest specimens predate the 2015 immediate-ART recommendation by about a decade. Study outcomes and limitations: It was observed that HIV repertoires exhibited narrower CDR3 length ranges than controls.

The CDR3 runs to 13 residues. The V gene's germline CDR1 is MNHEY and CDR2 SMNVEV (reference sequence). Trimming took 4 bases from V and 7 from J, leaving 11 bases between them. In regard to this clone: Its antigen remains unknown.

They ran version v3.0 of the immunoSEQ assay at survey level. A target of roughly 40,000-55,000 T-cell genomes per sample was set for sequencing. Generated by immunoSEQ multiplex PCR, the TCRdb table keeps only in-frame clones and is missing some. The data show roughly 16,000 clones, with 79% seen just once and approximately 8% held by the top ten. Every participant gave one or more pre-ART and two or more post-ART PBMC samples. The sample consisted of unsorted PBMCs, taken at the start of antiretroviral therapy. The rearrangement joins TRBV27 to TRBJ1-5; D gene unclear. This clonotype was obtained from a man aged 30 to 45 with HIV. For the CDR3, the DNA is TGTGCCAGCAGTTCAGCAGGAGGCCAGCCCCAGCATTTT. Encoded protein: CASSSAGGQPQHF.